The source of this T cell receptor (beta chain) is a study of cytomegalovirus exposure and HLA in healthy donors. PCR amplification relied on 60 Vbeta primers (plus 13 Jbeta primers). Libraries were prepared by immunoSEQ multiplex PCR; TCRdb keeps only in-frame clonotypes and omits some of them. The sample table sets out about 48,000 clones. J lost 3 bases, V lost 0 bases, and 3 bases had no gene match. The CDR3 is 14 residues long. Germline V lookup: CDR1 SGHRS, CDR2 YFSETQ. This chain joins TRBV5-1 and TRBJ2-7, with 7 bases matching TRBD2. Input material: PBMCs. The sequence came from a woman aged 40 to 55 in good health and CMV-seronegative. CDR3 in DNA: TGCGCCAGCAGCTTGGATGGACTAGACTACGAGCAGTACTTC. It yields the protein CASSLDGLDYEQYF.